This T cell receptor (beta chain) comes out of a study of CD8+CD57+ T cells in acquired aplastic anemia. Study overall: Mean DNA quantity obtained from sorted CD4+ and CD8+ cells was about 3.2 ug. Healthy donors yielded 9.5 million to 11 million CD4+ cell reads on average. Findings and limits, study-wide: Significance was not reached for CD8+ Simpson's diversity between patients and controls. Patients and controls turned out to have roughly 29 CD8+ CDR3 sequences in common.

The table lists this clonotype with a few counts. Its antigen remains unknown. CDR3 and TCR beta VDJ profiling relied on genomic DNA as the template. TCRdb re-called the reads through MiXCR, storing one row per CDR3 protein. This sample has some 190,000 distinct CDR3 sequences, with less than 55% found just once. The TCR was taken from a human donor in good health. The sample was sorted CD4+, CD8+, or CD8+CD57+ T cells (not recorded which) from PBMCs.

The CDR3 nucleotides read TGTGCCAGCAGGCCAACAGCGGATACGCAGTATTTT. This gives the protein CASRPTADTQYF. The chain is built from TRBV2 and TRBJ2-3; D ambiguous. V lost 6 bases and J lost 6, with 10 bases in between. In germline, CDR1 is SNHLY, CDR2 FYNNEI. This CDR3 has 12 amino acids.